The 10 T cell receptor beta chains below come from one sample, sequenced in a study of blood T cell repertoires in COVID-19 (dated by TCRdb to 2018 to 2020). Libraries were built with the immunoSEQ multiplex PCR assay. TCRdb retrieved this table from immuneACCESS and kept in-frame rearrangements only. Not all clones are present; in checked studies, unresolved V genes account for under half, and no reason is known for the remainder. This sample gives fewer than 25,000 clones in total; around 90% of them show up just once. Around 6% of the sample lies in the top ten. Input material: peripheral blood. Receptor source: a woman of 80 years or more with active COVID-19.

The gene calls are TRBV6-5 and TRBJ1-2, with D hard to call. Germline loops: CDR1 MNHEY, CDR2 SVGAGI. This CDR3 has 13 residues. V gave up 8 bases and J gave up 6 bases, with 16 bases separating them. DNA for the CDR3: TGTGCCAGCCACCGCCCCCCTATGAATGGCTACACCTTC. Amino acids: CASHRPPMNGYTF.

The CDR3 loop reads CAWTAVGSYNSPLHF. The CDR3 coding sequence is TGTGCCTGGACGGCGGTGGGCTCCTATAATTCACCCCTCCACTTT. The chain couples TRBV30 to TRBJ1-6; D not resolved. In germline, CDR1 is GTSNPN, CDR2 SVGIG (reference sequence). Trimming stripped 4 bases from V and 0 bases from J, with 10 bases between. The CDR3 sequence is 15 residues long.

The chain combines TRBV3-1 (or the pseudogene TRBV3-2) with TRBJ2-5; 7 positions match TRBD1. V trimming: 1 base; J trimming: 4 bases; junction bases outside the gene matches: 6. In germline, CDR1 is LGHDT, CDR2 YNNKEL (reference sequence). The CDR3 has 15 residues. This CDR3 is CASSQVRPGGETQYF. The DNA of the CDR3 is TGTGCCAGCAGCCAAGTTCGGCCAGGGGGAGAGACCCAGTACTTC.

The chain carries TRBV5-1 and TRBJ1-1, with unresolved D. This CDR3 comprises 15 residues. Germline CDR1 is SGHRS and CDR2 is YFSETQ. Deletions cut 4 bases from V and 3 bases from J, with 16 bases between. CDR3 in DNA: TGCGCCAGCAGCCCTTTCGCGGATTTAGACACTGAAGCTTTCTTT. This encodes CASSPFADLDTEAFF.

This chain links TRBV3-1 (or the pseudogene TRBV3-2) with TRBJ1-1; a weak D match, TRBD1 (5 bases). The CDR3 is made up of 11 amino acids. Germline CDR1 is LGHDT and CDR2 is YNNKEL (reference sequence). V lost 3 bases and J 10 bases, leaving 9 bases between the germline ends. The DNA of the CDR3 is TGTGCCAGCAGCCAGGGGGGTGCAGCTTTCTTT. Encoded protein: CASSQGGAAFF.

This chain links TRBV10-3 with TRBJ1-4, with TRBD1 matching over 8 bases. This CDR3 is 16 amino acids long. The trim removed 0 bases at V and 6 bases at J, leaving 6 bases unmatched. Germline-derived CDR1 and CDR2 are ENHRY and SYGVKD. CDR3 nucleotide sequence: TGTGCCATCAGTGAGTCGGGGGGACAGGCTTATGAAAAACTGTTTTTT. Translation: CAISESGGQAYEKLFF.

The rearrangement joins TRBV7-9 to TRBJ2-5; TRBD1 matches at 11 bases. The CDR3 is made up of 15 amino acids. The germline V gene encodes CDR1 SEHNR and CDR2 FQNEAQ (reference sequence). Germline trimming cut 2 bases from V and 4 bases from J; bases unmatched to any gene: 3. The CDR3 loop reads CASSLYGTGGETQYF. The CDR3, as DNA: TGTGCCAGCAGCTTATACGGGACAGGGGGAGAGACCCAGTACTTC.

This clone appeared a single time. This chain uses TRBV7-2 with TRBJ1-1; 12 bases align to TRBD1. CDR3 size: 15 residues. Looked up from germline, CDR1 is SGHTA and CDR2 is FQGNSA. Germline trimming cut 5 bases from V and 6 bases from J; bases unmatched to any gene: 7. The CDR3 loop is CASSRDRGREAEAFF. CDR3 nucleotide sequence: TGTGCCAGCAGCCGGGACAGGGGGCGAGAAGCTGAAGCTTTCTTT.

The chain has TRBV6-6 and TRBJ1-5; possible D gene TRBD1, 6 bases. Germline CDR1 reads MNHNY; CDR2 reads SVGAGI (reference sequence). Trimming stripped 5 bases from V and 7 bases from J, with 15 bases between. This CDR3 region has 14 residues. The CDR3 sequence is CASSLQGFRQPQHF. The CDR3 nucleotides read TGTGCCAGCAGTCTACAGGGCTTCCGACAGCCCCAGCATTTT.

The chain couples TRBV20-1 to TRBJ1-2; D might be TRBD1 (6 bases). Per the germline V gene, CDR1 is DFQATT and CDR2 is SNEGSKA (reference sequence). V was shortened by 3 bases and J by 7 bases, with 18 bases between the two germline ends. This CDR3 has 14 amino acids. In nucleotides, the CDR3 is TGCAGTGCTAGTGGGGGCCCCGGCTTAGGTGGCTACACCTTC. Translating it yields CSASGGPGLGGYTF.